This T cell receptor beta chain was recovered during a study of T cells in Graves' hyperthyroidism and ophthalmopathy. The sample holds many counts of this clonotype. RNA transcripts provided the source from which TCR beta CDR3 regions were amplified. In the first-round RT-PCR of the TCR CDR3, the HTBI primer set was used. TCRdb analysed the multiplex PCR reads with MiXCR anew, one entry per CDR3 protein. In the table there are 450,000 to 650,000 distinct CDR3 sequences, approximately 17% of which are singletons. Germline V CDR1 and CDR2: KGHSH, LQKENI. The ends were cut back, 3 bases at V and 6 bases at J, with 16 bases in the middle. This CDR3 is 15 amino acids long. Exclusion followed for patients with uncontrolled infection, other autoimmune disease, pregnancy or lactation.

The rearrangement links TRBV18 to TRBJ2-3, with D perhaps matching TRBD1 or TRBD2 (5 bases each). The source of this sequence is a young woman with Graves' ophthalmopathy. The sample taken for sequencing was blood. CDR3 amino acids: CASSPGEGQKDTQYF. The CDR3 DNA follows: TGTGCCAGCTCACCGGGAGAGGGGCAGAAGGATACGCAGTATTTT.